These 4 T cell receptor beta chains share one sample of origin, sequenced in a study of control samples from healthy donors and cancer patients. Method: immunoSEQ multiplex PCR; TCRdb's copy keeps in-frame clones and lacks some. The sample holds some 140,000 clones, over 85% seen once. The source material was blood. The receptors originated from a man aged 30 to 39 in good health.

This clone has just one count. V is TRBV29-1 and J is TRBJ1-1; D is undetermined. CDR1 SQVTM and CDR2 ANQGSEA come from the germline V gene. The V end was cut by 7 bases, the J end by 1 base, with 16 bases between. This CDR3 has 14 residues. The CDR3 loop is CSAERGSGNTEAFF. The CDR3 nucleotides read TGCAGCGCGGAACGAGGTTCGGGGAACACTGAAGCTTTCTTT.

This rearrangement joins TRBV19 to TRBJ2-2, with D perhaps assigned TRBD1 or TRBD2 (5 bases each). The CDR3 spans 15 residues. V lost 1 base, J lost 5 bases, and 11 bases lay in between. Per germline, CDR1 LNHDA and CDR2 SQIVND (reference sequence). CDR3 nucleotides: TGTGCCAGTAGTATAGTGTCAGGGAGAACCGGGGAGCTGTTTTTT. Translating gives CASSIVSGRTGELFF. The full variable domain, rest sourced from reference TRBV19 and TRBJ2-2, is DGGITQSPKYLFRKEGQNVTLSCEQNLNHDAMYWYRQDPGQGLRLIYYSQIVNDFQKGDIAEGYSVSREKKESFPLTVTSAQKNPTAFYLCASSIVSGRTGELFFGEGSRLTVL.

This clone has a single count. This chain uses TRBV3-1 (or the pseudogene TRBV3-2) with TRBJ1-5, with 11 bases aligning to TRBD1. Germline V gene lookup returns CDR1 LGHDT and CDR2 YNNKEL (reference sequence). This CDR3 spans 19 amino acids. Unmatched junction bases numbered 14, after V lost 0 bases and J lost 7 bases. In DNA, the CDR3 is TGTGCCAGCAGCCAAGATGGAATAGTTACGGGACAGGGGGTCCAGCCCCAGCATTTT. This gives the protein CASSQDGIVTGQGVQPQHF.

The chain employs TRBV7-9 and TRBJ2-1; D ambiguous. The CDR3 length is 14 residues. Trimming stripped 5 bases from V and 5 bases from J, with 13 bases between. The germline gives CDR1 SEHNR, CDR2 FQNEAQ (reference sequence). The CDR3 spells CASSIGNAHNEQFF. In nucleotides, the CDR3 is TGTGCCAGCAGCATCGGAAACGCTCACAATGAGCAGTTCTTC. Full variable domain (outside the CDR3, taken from reference TRBV7-9 and TRBJ2-1): DTGVSQNPRHKITKRGQNVTFRCDPISEHNRLYWYRQTLGQGPEFLTYFQNEAQLEKSRLLSDRFSAERPKGSFSTLEIQRTEQGDSAMYLCASSIGNAHNEQFFGPGTRLTVL.